Following are 7 T cell receptor beta chains from one sample sequenced in a study of T-cell reconstitution after alpha-beta-depleted transplantation in children. Library preparation (for TCRbeta) was performed with unique molecular identifiers. MiXCR, run by TCRdb on the PCR reads, gives a single entry per CDR3 protein. The table shows approximately 500,000 distinct CDR3 sequences, with over 25% occurring only once. The sequenced sample was PBMCs, obtained before TCRalphabeta/CD19-depleted stem cell transplant. These receptors all come from a boy younger than two with Wiskott-Aldrich syndrome, due to receive a stem cell transplant.

V usage is TRBV20-1 and J usage is TRBJ2-1, with 11 bases lining up with TRBD2. V was clipped by 5 bases and J by 5 bases; unmatched bases: 8. Germline-derived CDR1 and CDR2 are DFQATT and SNEGSKA (reference sequence). The CDR3 loop spans 15 amino acids. CDR3 DNA: TGCAGTGCTCCCCGATTAGCGGGAGGGGACAATGAGCAGTTCTTC. Translated, it gives CSAPRLAGGDNEQFF.

V is TRBV15 and J is TRBJ2-1, with 10 bases fitting TRBD1. Germline lookup yields CDR1 LNHNV and CDR2 YYDKDF (reference sequence). This CDR3 comprises 13 residues. V lost 2 bases, J lost 9 bases, and 1 base stayed unmatched. In DNA, the CDR3 is TGTGCCACCAGCAGAAGGGACAGGGGTGAGCAGTTCTTC. This translates into CATSRRDRGEQFF.

This chain joins TRBV20-1 and TRBJ2-1; 8 positions match TRBD2. The trim removed 2 bases at V and 6 bases at J, leaving 6 bases unmatched. The CDR3 runs 14 residues. The germline gives CDR1 DFQATT, CDR2 SNEGSKA (reference sequence). The CDR3 protein is CSARHGRAPNEQFF. CDR3 nucleotides: TGCAGTGCTAGACACGGGAGGGCCCCCAATGAGCAGTTCTTC.

The chain couples TRBV10-3 to TRBJ2-2; D remains ambiguous. The V end lost 2 bases, the J end lost 4 bases, and 11 bases lay between the germline ends. Looked up from germline, CDR1 is ENHRY and CDR2 is SYGVKD. The CDR3 length is 15 residues. CDR3 DNA: TGTGCCATCAGTGAGAGGTGGCGGAGCACCGGGGAGCTGTTTTTT. It encodes CAISERWRSTGELFF.

The V gene is TRBV12-3 or TRBV12-4, the J gene TRBJ2-3; no reliable D call. The CDR3 runs 15 residues. The V end was cut by 3 bases, the J end by 1 base, with 11 bases between. The CDR3 spells CASSFFSTRTDTQYF. Written as DNA, the CDR3 is TGTGCCAGCAGTTTTTTTAGCACCCGCACAGATACGCAGTATTTT.

This chain joins TRBV5-6 and TRBJ1-2; 12 bases are a match to TRBD1. Germline CDR1 reads SGHDT; CDR2 reads YYEEEE. Trimming at V came to 2 bases and at J to 6 bases, leaving 8 bases not matched to a gene. This CDR3 region has 16 residues. The CDR3 loop reads CASSFWDRGLRHGYTF. The CDR3 DNA reads TGTGCCAGCAGCTTTTGGGACAGGGGGCTTCGACATGGCTACACCTTC. Complete variable domain (other parts from reference TRBV5-6 and TRBJ1-2): DAGVTQSPTHLIKTRGQQVTLRCSPKSGHDTVSWYQQALGQGPQFIFQYYEEEERQRGNFPDRFSGHQFPNYSSELNVNALLLGDSALYLCASSFWDRGLRHGYTFGSGTRLTVV.

The CDR3 protein is CSARDGVRGQNTEAFF. The CDR3 DNA follows: TGCAGTGCTAGAGATGGGGTTAGAGGACAGAACACTGAAGCTTTCTTT. This chain connects TRBV20-1 to TRBJ1-1; D perhaps matches TRBD1 (5 bases). This CDR3 spans 16 amino acids. Germline-derived CDR1 and CDR2 are DFQATT and SNEGSKA (reference sequence). V lost 0 bases and J lost 1, with 15 bases in between.